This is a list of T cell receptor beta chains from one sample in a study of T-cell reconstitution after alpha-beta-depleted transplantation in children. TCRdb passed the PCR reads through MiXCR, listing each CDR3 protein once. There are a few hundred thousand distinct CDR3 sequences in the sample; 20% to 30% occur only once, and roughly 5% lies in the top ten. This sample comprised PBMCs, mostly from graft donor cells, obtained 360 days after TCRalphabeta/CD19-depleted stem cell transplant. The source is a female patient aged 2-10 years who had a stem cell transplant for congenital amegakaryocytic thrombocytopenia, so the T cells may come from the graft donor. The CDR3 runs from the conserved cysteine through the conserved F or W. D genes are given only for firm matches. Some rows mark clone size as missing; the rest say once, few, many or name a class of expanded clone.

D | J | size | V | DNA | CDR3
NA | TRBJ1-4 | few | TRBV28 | TGTGCCAGCAGTTTTATCAGATATAATGAAAAACTGTTTTTT | CASSFIRYNEKLFF
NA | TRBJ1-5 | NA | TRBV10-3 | TGTGCCATCAGTGAGTACAGGGCGCTGGGGAGCAATCAGCCCCAGCATTTT | CAISEYRALGSNQPQHF
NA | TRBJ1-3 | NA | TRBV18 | TGTGCCAGCGATTCGTCGGGAGACTCTGGAAACACCATATATTTT | CASDSSGDSGNTIYF
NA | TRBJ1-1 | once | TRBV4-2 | TGTGCCAGCAGCCAAGATGCGGCAGGGGTAGGCACTGAAGCTTTCTTT | CASSQDAAGVGTEAFF
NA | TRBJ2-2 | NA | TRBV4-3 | TGCGCCAGCAGCCGTATCGTCGGCGGGGAGCTGTTTTTT | CASSRIVGGELFF
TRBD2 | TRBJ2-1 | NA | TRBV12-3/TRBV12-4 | TGTGCCAGCAGTTCGGGACTAGCAAGCCATGAGCAGTTCTTC | CASSSGLASHEQFF
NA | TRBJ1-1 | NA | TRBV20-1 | TGCAGTGCTAGTTGGGTCACTGAAGCTTTCTTT | CSASWVTEAFF
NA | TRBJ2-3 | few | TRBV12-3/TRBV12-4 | TGTGCCAGCACCGAAGGGCCGGGACGGGGAACTTTAACCGTGACAGATACGCAGTATTTT | CASTEGPGRGTLTVTDTQYF
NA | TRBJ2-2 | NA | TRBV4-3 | TGCGCCAGCAGCCAAGTCGATAGGAGGGCCGGGGAGCTGTTTTTT | CASSQVDRRAGELFF
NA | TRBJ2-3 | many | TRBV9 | TGTGCCAGCAGCGTAGCAACGGGAGCGCCAAGAACAGATACGCAGTATTTT | CASSVATGAPRTDTQYF
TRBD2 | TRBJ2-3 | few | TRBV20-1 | TGCAGTGCCGGGGCTAGCGGGGATCATACGCAGTATTTT | CSAGASGDHTQYF
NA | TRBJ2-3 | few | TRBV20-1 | TGCAGTGCTAGACCCGGACGGGGCTTCACAGATACGCAGTATTTT | CSARPGRGFTDTQYF
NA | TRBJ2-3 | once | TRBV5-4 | TGTGCCAGCAGCTTGGCCCAAGTAGGGTCCACCAGAGATACGCAGTATTTT | CASSLAQVGSTRDTQYF
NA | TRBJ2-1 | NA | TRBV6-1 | TGTGCCAGCAGCCCCGACACCGCAGGAGACAATGAGCAGTTCTTC | CASSPDTAGDNEQFF
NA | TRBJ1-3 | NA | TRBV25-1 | TGTGCCAGCAGTGATTGGGTCAGCTCTGGAAACACCATATATTTT | CASSDWVSSGNTIYF
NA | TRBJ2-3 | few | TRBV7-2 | TGTGCCAGCGAATGGGGGGGCACAGATACGCAGTATTTT | CASEWGGTDTQYF
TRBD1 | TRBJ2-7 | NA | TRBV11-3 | TGTGCCAGCAGCCCAGGGGGCGGCGAACACCCCTACGAGCAGTACTTC | CASSPGGGEHPYEQYF
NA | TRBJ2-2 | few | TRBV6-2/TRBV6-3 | TGTGCCAGCAGTTACGCAGGGATGAACACCGGGGAGCTGTTTTTT | CASSYAGMNTGELFF
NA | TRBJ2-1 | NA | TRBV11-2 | TGTGCCAGCAGCCCTGAACCGTACAGGCCCCGGGGTGATGAGCAGTTCTTC | CASSPEPYRPRGDEQFF
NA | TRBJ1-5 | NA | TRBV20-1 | TGCAGTGCTAGTGATACGACTATTCAGCCCCAGCATTTT | CSASDTTIQPQHF
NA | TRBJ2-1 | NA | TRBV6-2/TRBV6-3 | TGTGCCAGCAGTTACACTGGGCCCTACAATGAGCAGTTCTTC | CASSYTGPYNEQFF
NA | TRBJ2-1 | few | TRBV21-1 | TGTGCCAGCAGCAAAGGCGCGGCGCCAAATTCCTCCTACAATGAGCAGTTCTTC | CASSKGAAPNSSYNEQFF
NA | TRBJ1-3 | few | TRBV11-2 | TGTGCCAGCAACAAATACGGGGGATCTGGAAACACCATATATTTT | CASNKYGGSGNTIYF
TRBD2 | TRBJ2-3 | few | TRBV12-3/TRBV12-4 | TGTGCCAGCAGTTTAGAGGGACTAGCCCCAGATACGCAGTATTTT | CASSLEGLAPDTQYF
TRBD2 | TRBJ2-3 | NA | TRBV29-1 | TGCAGCGCCCTAGCGGGAGCCACAGATACGCAGTATTTT | CSALAGATDTQYF
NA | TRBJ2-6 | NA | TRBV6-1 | TGTGCCAGCAGTGAAGCTCACAGGATCTCTGGGGCCAACGTCCTGACTTTC | CASSEAHRISGANVLTF